The 18 T cell receptor beta chains given below trace back to one sample, sequenced in a study of cytomegalovirus exposure and HLA in healthy donors. The study ran its PCR with 60 Vbeta and 13 Jbeta primers. Some clones are missing from TCRdb's copy, which holds only in-frame ones; the method was immunoSEQ multiplex PCR. The repertoire holds about 140,000 clones, with 55% to 80% as singletons. The sample consisted of PBMCs. All receptors derive from a woman aged 40 to 49 in good health and CMV-seronegative.

V gene TRBV6-6 combines with J gene TRBJ1-6, with D hard to call. The CDR3 length is 12 residues. Germline V CDR1 and CDR2: MNHNY, SVGAGI (reference sequence). Trimming removed 3 bases from V and 9 bases from J, with 6 bases in between. CDR3 sequence: CASSYEGSPLHF. The CDR3 bases are TGTGCCAGCAGTTATGAGGGTTCACCCCTCCACTTT.

The J gene is TRBJ1-2, the V gene TRBV30, with D maybe TRBD1 (5 bases). The CDR3 is 14 amino acids. Between the trimmed V and J ends, which lost 2 bases and 4 bases, there was a span of 14 bases. Germline V gene sequence: CDR1 GTSNPN, CDR2 SVGIG (reference sequence). Here the CDR3 DNA reads TGTGCCTGGAGTATATTCGGCCAGGGCTATGGCTACACCTTC. Translated, it gives CAWSIFGQGYGYTF.

The chain couples TRBV5-1 to TRBJ2-1; 8 bases are shared with TRBD2. With 6 bases clipped from V and 2 bases from J, the junction kept 7 bases outside the gene matches. The CDR3 contains 15 residues. Germline loops: CDR1 SGHRS, CDR2 YFSETQ. The DNA of the CDR3 is TGCGCCAGCATCGTCGGGGGGGGCCCCTACAATGAGCAGTTCTTC. Translated, it gives CASIVGGGPYNEQFF. The entire variable domain, with the rest obtained from reference TRBV5-1 and TRBJ2-1, is as follows: KAGVTQTPRYLIKTRGQQVTLSCSPISGHRSVSWYQQTPGQGLQFLFEYFSETQRNKGNFPGRFSGRQFSNSRSEMNVSTLELGDSALYLCASIVGGGPYNEQFFGPGTRLTVL.

CDR3 nucleotide sequence: TGCGCCAGCAGCTGGGCCATGACCAACACTGAAGCTTTCTTT. Encoded protein: CASSWAMTNTEAFF. The chain recombines TRBV5-1 with TRBJ1-1; no clear D. This CDR3 spans 14 amino acids. Germline loops: CDR1 SGHRS, CDR2 YFSETQ. V was cut by 3 bases and J by 2 bases, with 11 bases left in between.

This chain links TRBV4-1 with TRBJ2-4; no definite D call. Germline CDR1 MGHRA, CDR2 YSYEKL. The CDR3 loop spans 16 amino acids. V dropped 0 bases and J dropped 1 base, with 10 bases sitting between them. Written as DNA, the CDR3 is TGCGCCAGCAGCCAAGAAGAGAGGTGGGCCAAAAACATTCAGTACTTC. Translated, it gives CASSQEERWAKNIQYF.

The chain carries TRBV5-1 and TRBJ2-3; 7 bases line up with TRBD1. With V trimmed by 3 bases and J by 2 bases, 6 bases remained unmatched. CDR1 is SGHRS and CDR2 is YFSETQ in the germline V gene. This CDR3 spans 15 amino acids. CDR3 sequence reads: CASSSPGQITDTQYF. The CDR3 bases are TGCGCCAGCAGCTCACCGGGACAGATCACAGATACGCAGTATTTT.

This clone was counted between two and nine times. V and J are TRBV27 and TRBJ2-1, with D maybe TRBD1 (5 bases). This CDR3 comprises 15 residues. Per the germline V gene, CDR1 is MNHEY and CDR2 is SMNVEV (reference sequence). The V end lost 0 bases, the J end lost 7 bases, and 13 bases lay between the germline ends. The CDR3 bases are TGTGCCAGCAGTTTATCGAGGTCAGGGTCGAATGAGCAGTTCTTC. It yields the protein CASSLSRSGSNEQFF.

This clone came up a few times. CDR3: CASTQERGVSYEQYF. The CDR3 DNA is TGTGCCAGCACTCAGGAGCGGGGAGTCTCCTACGAGCAGTACTTC. The J gene is TRBJ2-7, the V gene TRBV2; 7 bases agree with TRBD2. V dropped 7 bases and J dropped 0; count of bases not matched to a gene: 9. CDR3 size: 15 residues. Germline CDR1 and CDR2: SNHLY and FYNNEI.

V is TRBV7-3 and J is TRBJ2-1; 7 bases agree with TRBD2. The CDR3 is 17 amino acids. The V and J ends lost 1 base and 7 bases, in that order; junction bases with no gene match: 13. Germline CDR1 SGHTA, CDR2 FQGTGA. The CDR3 bases are TGTGCCAGCAGCTTAAACGGAGCGGGGACGGAAGAAAATGAGCAGTTCTTC. This encodes CASSLNGAGTEENEQFF.

Ten or more counts support this clone. The chain uses TRBV2 and TRBJ2-3; 8 bases match TRBD2. The V gene end was trimmed by 6 bases and the J gene end by 5 bases; junction bases not matched to a gene: 10. In germline, CDR1 is SNHLY, CDR2 FYNNEI. CDR3 length equals 15 residues. The DNA for the CDR3 is TGTGCCAGCAGGGAGCGGGGGCCCCGGGGAGATACGCAGTATTTT. Its translation: CASRERGPRGDTQYF.

The table lists this clone with a count of one. One end of the junction is discordant with germline, which a read error may explain. Different DNA sequences within this sample yield the same CDR3. V usage is TRBV28 and J usage is TRBJ1-1, with D perhaps TRBD1 (5 bases). Germline V gene data show CDR1 as MDHEN and CDR2 as SYDVKM. The CDR3 has 14 residues. CDR3 loop: CASINPQGYTEAFF. The CDR3 DNA follows: TGTGCCAGCATCAACCCCCAGGGTTATACTGAAGCCTTCTTT. The full variable domain, with the rest looked up from reference TRBV28 and TRBJ1-1, is DVKVTQSSRYLVKRTGEKVFLECVQDMDHENMFWYRQDPGLGLRLIYFSYDVKMKEKGDIPEGYSVSREKKERFSLILESASTNQTSMYLCASINPQGYTEAFFGQGTRLTVV.

The sample holds a few counts of this clone. J is TRBJ1-1 and V is TRBV6-5; 7 nucleotides line up with TRBD1. The germline gives CDR1 MNHEY, CDR2 SVGAGI. This CDR3 is 15 amino acids long. V dropped 5 bases and J dropped 5; count of bases not matched to a gene: 11. This CDR3 reads CASSGRTGRETEAFF. CDR3 sequence (DNA): TGTGCCAGCAGTGGGCGGACAGGCCGCGAGACTGAAGCTTTCTTT.

The chain joins TRBV30 to TRBJ2-7; 12 nucleotides match TRBD1. The germline CDR1 and CDR2 sequences are GTSNPN and SVGIG (reference sequence). The CDR3 is 15 amino acids. V lost 2 bases to trimming and J lost 6 bases; unmatched junction nucleotides: 8. The CDR3 DNA reads TGTGCCTGGAGTACCTCGGGACAGGGGGCTAGCGAGCAGTACTTC. It translates to CAWSTSGQGASEQYF.

The chain carries TRBV4-3 and TRBJ1-6, with 7 bases aligning to TRBD1. V shed 0 bases and J 10 bases; nucleotides not matched to a gene: 6. CDR1 and CDR2 from the germline V gene are LGHNA and YSLEER. This CDR3 is 15 amino acids long. The CDR3 DNA sequence: TGCGCCAGCAGCCAAGAAGAAGGGGGCAACTCACCCCTCCACTTT. Encoded protein: CASSQEEGGNSPLHF.

CDR3 residues: CASSRTGGAGDTIYF. Written as DNA, the CDR3 is TGCGCCAGCAGCCGGACAGGGGGCGCGGGGGACACCATATATTTT. V is TRBV4-1 and J is TRBJ1-3, with 11 positions matching TRBD1. CDR1 MGHRA and CDR2 YSYEKL come from the germline V gene. This CDR3 contains 15 residues. With V trimmed by 4 bases and J by 8 bases, 7 bases remained unmatched.

The V call is TRBV7-2, the J call TRBJ2-1; maybe TRBD2 (5 bases). Trimming stripped 3 bases from V and 3 bases from J, with 9 bases between. The CDR3 has 14 amino acids. Germline loops: CDR1 SGHTA, CDR2 FQGNSA. CDR3 protein: CASSLRADYNEQFF. The CDR3 DNA reads TGTGCCAGCAGCTTGAGGGCGGACTACAATGAGCAGTTCTTC.

Written as DNA, the CDR3 is TGCAGCGTGGGACAGGGGAACAATCAGCCCCAGCATTTT. This translates into CSVGQGNNQPQHF. The chain joins TRBV29-1 to TRBJ1-5; 10 bases align to TRBD1. The J segment lost 3 bases and the V segment lost 6 bases, leaving 2 bases of the junction unmatched. The CDR3 sequence is 13 residues long. Germline V lookup: CDR1 SQVTM, CDR2 ANQGSEA.

V gene TRBV6-5 combines with J gene TRBJ2-1; a possible D gene is TRBD2 (7 bases). With 6 bases removed from V and 0 bases from J, the gap between germline ends came to 12 bases. The length of the CDR3 is 15 residues. Germline V gene lookup returns CDR1 MNHEY and CDR2 SVGAGI. CDR3 bases: TGTGCCAGCAGAGGGGGGGCCAGCTCCTACAATGAGCAGTTCTTC. Its protein product is CASRGGASSYNEQFF.